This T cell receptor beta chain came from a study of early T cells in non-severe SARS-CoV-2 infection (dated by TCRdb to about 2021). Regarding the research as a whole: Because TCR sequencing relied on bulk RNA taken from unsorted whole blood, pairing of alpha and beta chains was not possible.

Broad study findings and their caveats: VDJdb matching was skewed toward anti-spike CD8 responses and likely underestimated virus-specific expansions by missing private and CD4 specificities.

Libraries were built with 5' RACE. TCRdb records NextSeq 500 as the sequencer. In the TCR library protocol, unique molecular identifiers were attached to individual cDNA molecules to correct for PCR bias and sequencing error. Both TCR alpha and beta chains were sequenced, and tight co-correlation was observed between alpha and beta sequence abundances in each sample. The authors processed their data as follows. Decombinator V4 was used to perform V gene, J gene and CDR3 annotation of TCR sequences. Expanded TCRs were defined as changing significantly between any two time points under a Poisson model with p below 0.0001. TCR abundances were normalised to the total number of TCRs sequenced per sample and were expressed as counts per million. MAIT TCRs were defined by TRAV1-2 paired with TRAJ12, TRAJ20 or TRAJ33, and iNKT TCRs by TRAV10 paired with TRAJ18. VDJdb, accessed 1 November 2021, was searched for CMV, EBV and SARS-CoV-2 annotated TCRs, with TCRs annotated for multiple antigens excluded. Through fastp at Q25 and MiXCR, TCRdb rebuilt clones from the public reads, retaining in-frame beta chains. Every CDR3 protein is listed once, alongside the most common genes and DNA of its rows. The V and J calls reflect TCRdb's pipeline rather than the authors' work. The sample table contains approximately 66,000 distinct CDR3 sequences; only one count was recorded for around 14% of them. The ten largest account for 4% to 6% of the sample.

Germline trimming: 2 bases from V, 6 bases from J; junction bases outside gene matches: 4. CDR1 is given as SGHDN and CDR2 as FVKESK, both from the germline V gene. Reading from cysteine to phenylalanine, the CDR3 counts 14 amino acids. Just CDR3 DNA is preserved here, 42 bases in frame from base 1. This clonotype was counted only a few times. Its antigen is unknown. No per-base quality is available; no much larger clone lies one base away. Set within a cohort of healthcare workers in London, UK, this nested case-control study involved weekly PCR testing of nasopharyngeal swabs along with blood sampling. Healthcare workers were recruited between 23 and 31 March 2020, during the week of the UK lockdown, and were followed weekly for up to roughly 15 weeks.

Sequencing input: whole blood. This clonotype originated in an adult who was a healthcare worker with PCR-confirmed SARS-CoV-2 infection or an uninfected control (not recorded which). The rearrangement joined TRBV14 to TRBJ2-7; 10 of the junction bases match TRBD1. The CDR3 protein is CASSQLTGGSEQYF. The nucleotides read TGTGCCAGCAGCCAATTGACAGGGGGCAGCGAGCAGTACTTC.